This note documents a single T cell receptor (beta chain) sequence. This CDR3 is built from 12 residues. This sample is drawn from a study of CXCR3-negative and CXCR3-positive naive CD8 T cells. Carrying UMI labels, the TRB cDNA libraries were prepared through 5' RACE. TCRdb re-called the 5' RACE reads; one entry per CDR3 protein, DNA not given. The table counts 43,000 or so distinct CDR3 sequences; about 1.4% lies in the top ten. The TCR originated in a human donor in good health. Some clones in this sample may be carry-over from other donors' samples. This sequence joins TRBV12-3 or TRBV12-4 and TRBJ2-3. Sequencing was done on a sample of naive CXCR3- CD8+ T cells from blood. Subset denoted: CD45RO-CCR7+CD27+CD95- naive CD8+ T cells lacking CXCR3 (TNR3-). The CDR3: CASSVSTDTQYF.